The next 11 T cell receptor beta chains were all read from a single sample in a study of a mutant IDH1 vaccine in newly diagnosed glioma. Assay: immunoSEQ multiplex PCR; the TCRdb copy retains only in-frame clones and omits some. The sample has about 50,000 clones; under 90% are singletons. Their antigen targets remain unknown. Time point reported: week 5, during vaccination. The study gave 300 ug of mutant IDH1 20-mer peptide per vaccine dose, with topical imiquimod. Here the sequenced sample was PBMCs, taken from a glioma patient whose treatment included an IDH1 peptide vaccine. The receptors here all came from a woman aged 45-60 years with glioma.

The chain employs TRBV7-9 and TRBJ1-1; 7 bases map to TRBD1. The CDR3 has 13 residues. Trimming at V came to 6 bases and at J to 8 bases, leaving 9 bases not matched to a gene. Germline V gene sequence: CDR1 SEHNR, CDR2 FQNEAQ (reference sequence). The CDR3 loop reads CASRPRGTEEAFF. The CDR3 nucleotides are TGTGCCAGCAGACCCAGGGGGACGGAGGAAGCTTTCTTT.

V and J are TRBV4-2 and TRBJ1-2; D ambiguous. V was pared by 1 base and J by 8 bases, with 11 bases between. The CDR3 totals 13 residues. Germline V gives CDR1 LGHNA, CDR2 YNFKEQ. The CDR3 bases are TGTGCCAGCAGCCAAGTTATGACGGACGGCTACACCTTC. Residues: CASSQVMTDGYTF.

The rearrangement links TRBV7-2 to TRBJ1-1; no reliable D call. Germline V gene data show CDR1 as SGHTA and CDR2 as FQGNSA. The length of the CDR3 is 13 residues. Trimming removed 2 bases from V and 1 base from J, with 5 bases in between. CDR3 region: CASSLSQNTEAFF. The CDR3 DNA follows: TGTGCCAGCAGCTTATCCCAGAACACTGAAGCTTTCTTT.

The chain couples TRBV9 to TRBJ2-3; no clear D. CDR1 is SGDLS, CDR2 YYNGEE, per germline. V was cut by 1 base and J by 8 bases, with 20 bases left in between. This CDR3 comprises 16 residues. DNA for the CDR3: TGTGCCAGCAGCGTAAGGAACTCCGGCTCCTATGTTACGCAGTATTTT. Its protein is CASSVRNSGSYVTQYF.

The gene calls are TRBV19 and TRBJ1-5, with D possibly TRBD1 on 6 matching bases. Between the trimmed V and J ends, which lost 7 bases and 1 base, there was a span of 17 bases. Germline CDR1 is LNHDA and CDR2 is SQIVND (reference sequence). The CDR3 is 16 amino acids. The chain's CDR3 is CASIAGGSLSNQPQHF. The DNA for the CDR3 is TGTGCCAGTATAGCCGGGGGCAGTCTCAGCAATCAGCCCCAGCATTTT.

This rearrangement joins TRBV5-1 to TRBJ2-5; D not resolved. Trimming cost V 2 bases and J 2 bases, with 7 bases left between them. CDR3 length equals 13 residues. Germline V gene lookup returns CDR1 SGHRS and CDR2 YFSETQ. The CDR3 sequence: CASSLLGQETQYF. CDR3 nucleotides: TGCGCCAGCAGCTTACTGGGTCAAGAGACCCAGTACTTC.

This clone was found once. The chain has TRBV4-3 and TRBJ1-5; D uncertain. Trimming pared 3 bases from V and 7 bases from J, leaving 10 bases between. The germline CDR1 and CDR2 sequences are LGHNA and YSLEER. The CDR3 sequence is 13 residues long. The CDR3 DNA reads as TGCGCCAGCAGCCAGGAAGCGGAGCAGCCCCAGCATTTT. Translated: CASSQEAEQPQHF.

This clone occurred a few times. The gene calls are TRBV9 and TRBJ1-1; TRBD1 matches 10 bases. J gave up 1 base and V 1 base, and 10 bases lay outside the gene matches. From germline, CDR1 is SGDLS and CDR2 YYNGEE. The CDR3 extends over 18 amino acids. In DNA, the CDR3 is TGTGCCAGCAGCGTAAATGTGGGACAGGGGACGGGGAACACTGAAGCTTTCTTT. Encoded protein: CASSVNVGQGTGNTEAFF.

The chain carries TRBV5-6 and TRBJ1-2; perhaps TRBD1 as D (6 bases). CDR3 size: 15 residues. Germline lookup yields CDR1 SGHDT and CDR2 YYEEEE. Trimming pared 4 bases from V and 1 base from J, leaving 14 bases between. The CDR3 nucleotides are TGTGCCAGCAGCCCCTCAGGGGATATTAACTATGGCTACACCTTC. Amino acids: CASSPSGDINYGYTF. Full variable domain (rest looked up from reference TRBV5-6 and TRBJ1-2): DAGVTQSPTHLIKTRGQQVTLRCSPKSGHDTVSWYQQALGQGPQFIFQYYEEEERQRGNFPDRFSGHQFPNYSSELNVNALLLGDSALYLCASSPSGDINYGYTFGSGTRLTVV.

This chain uses TRBV29-1 with TRBJ1-2, with unresolved D. This CDR3 comprises 12 residues. Trimming cost V 4 bases and J 4 bases, with 10 bases left between them. Germline lookup yields CDR1 SQVTM and CDR2 ANQGSEA. CDR3 region: CSVGEHFYGYTF. In DNA, the CDR3 is TGCAGCGTTGGCGAACATTTCTATGGCTACACCTTC. Based on the CDR3 plus reference TRBV29-1 and TRBJ1-2, the full variable domain is SAVISQKPSRDICQRGTSLTIQCQVDSQVTMMFWYRQQPGQSLTLIATANQGSEATYESGFVIDKFPISRPNLTFSTLTVSNMSPEDSSIYLCSVGEHFYGYTFGSGTRLTVV.

This chain's CDR3 is CASSPASNQPQHF. CDR3 coding DNA: TGTGCCAGCAGCCCTGCAAGCAATCAGCCCCAGCATTTT. V and J are TRBV6-6 and TRBJ1-5; no firm D call. The CDR3 is made up of 13 amino acids. Trimming cost V 6 bases and J 1 base, with 7 bases left between them. Germline CDR1 reads MNHNY; CDR2 reads SVGAGI (reference sequence).